This T cell receptor beta chain was recorded in a study of fetal regulatory T cell absence and autoimmunity. Overall study: IPEX patients had exocrine pancreas autoimmunity without clinical diabetes.

With V trimmed by 5 bases and J by 0 bases, 13 bases remained unmatched. This CDR3 contains 18 residues. Germline lookup yields CDR1 SGHRS and CDR2 YFSETQ. Data came from immunoSEQ multiplex PCR; TCRdb stores just in-frame clones and leaves some out. Seen here are approximately 46,000 clones, roughly four fifths observed once, and the top ten hold over 0.4%. Sequenced sample: cord blood. This chain connects TRBV5-1 to TRBJ1-1; 10 bases agree with TRBD1. This receptor was identified in a newborn boy with IPEX syndrome. DNA for the CDR3: TGCGCCAGCAGTTCAACCGGGACAGGGGCTAGAGTGAACACTGAAGCTTTCTTT. This codes for CASSSTGTGARVNTEAFF. The full variable domain, rest sourced from reference TRBV5-1 and TRBJ1-1, is KAGVTQTPRYLIKTRGQQVTLSCSPISGHRSVSWYQQTPGQGLQFLFEYFSETQRNKGNFPGRFSGRQFSNSRSEMNVSTLELGDSALYLCASSSTGTGARVNTEAFFGQGTRLTVV.